What follows are 5 T cell receptor beta chains derived from one specimen sequenced in a study of blood T cell repertoires in COVID-19. Here immunoSEQ multiplex PCR was the method, and the copy in TCRdb shows in-frame clones only, minus some. The table includes tens of thousands of clones, more than 85% detected once. Specimen: peripheral blood. The receptors stem from a man aged 40-49 years with COVID-19, enrolled during active disease.

This clone was found once. The chain combines TRBV6-5 with TRBJ1-6; 8 nucleotides align to TRBD1. Germline trimming cut 6 bases from V and 14 bases from J; bases unmatched to any gene: 12. This CDR3 contains 14 residues. The germline V gene encodes CDR1 MNHEY and CDR2 SVGAGI. The DNA of the CDR3 is TGTGCCAGCAGCAAAGACAGGGGAGTGGGATCCCTCCACTTT. Protein sequence: CASSKDRGVGSLHF.

The chain carries TRBV30 and TRBJ2-3; D perhaps matches TRBD2 (6 bases). This CDR3 region has 13 residues. V lost 2 bases and J 4 bases, leaving 10 bases between the germline ends. Germline lookup yields CDR1 GTSNPN and CDR2 SVGIG (reference sequence). CDR3 bases: TGTGCCTGGAGTCCAGGGACTCCAGATACGCAGTATTTT. Its translation: CAWSPGTPDTQYF.

V is TRBV7-3 and J is TRBJ1-4; TRBD1 might be the D (6 bases). The V end lost 6 bases, the J end lost 1 base, and 21 bases lay between the germline ends. CDR1 SGHTA and CDR2 FQGTGA come from the germline V gene. The CDR3 contains 18 residues. The CDR3: CASREVWGLGGTNEKLFF. The CDR3 coding sequence is TGTGCCAGCAGAGAGGTATGGGGGCTCGGTGGAACTAATGAAAAACTGTTTTTT.

A single count supports this clone. The chain carries TRBV3-1 (or the pseudogene TRBV3-2) and TRBJ2-3; 8 nucleotides match TRBD2. J was trimmed by 4 bases and V by 4 bases; bases with no gene match: 10. CDR1 LGHDT and CDR2 YNNKEL come from the germline V gene (reference sequence). The CDR3 length is 16 residues. The CDR3 DNA is TGTGCCAGCAGCCTCAATTCGGGAGGGGGGCCAGATACGCAGTATTTT. Protein product: CASSLNSGGGPDTQYF.

The CDR3 sequence: CASSEGQRGYNEQFF. DNA for the CDR3: TGTGCCAGCAGCGAGGGACAGCGAGGGTACAATGAGCAGTTCTTC. The V and J genes are TRBV9 and TRBJ2-1; 7 bases are shared with TRBD1. The CDR3 sequence is 15 residues long. The germline gives CDR1 SGDLS, CDR2 YYNGEE. The J segment lost 4 bases and the V segment lost 3 bases, leaving 7 bases of the junction unmatched.